Presented here are 8 T cell receptor beta chains from one specimen sequenced in a study of T cells in Graves' hyperthyroidism and ophthalmopathy. The TCR beta CDR3 regions underwent amplification using RNA transcripts as the source. HTBI primers drove first-round RT-PCR of the TCR CDR3. TCRdb recomputed calls from the multiplex PCR reads with MiXCR, one row per CDR3 protein. The top ten clones hold around half of a sample with fewer than 350,000 distinct CDR3 sequences, around 20% of them seen once. Sequencing was carried out using blood. The origin of the receptors is a woman in her fifties or sixties with Graves' hyperthyroidism.

The genes are TRBV29-1 and TRBJ2-7; TRBD2 matches at 9 bases. Per the germline V gene, CDR1 is SQVTM and CDR2 is ANQGSEA. Trimming removed 3 bases from V and 4 bases from J; junction bases left unmatched: 4. The length of the CDR3 is 13 residues. The CDR3 protein is CSVEGGRGYEQYF. Written as DNA, the CDR3 is TGCAGCGTTGAGGGCGGGAGGGGATACGAGCAGTACTTC.

This clonotype occurred many times. The V gene is TRBV5-1, the J gene TRBJ2-3, with 8 bases that match TRBD2. The V gene end was trimmed by 3 bases and the J gene end by 6 bases; junction bases not matched to a gene: 6. The CDR3 consists of 14 residues. CDR1 SGHRS and CDR2 YFSETQ come from the germline V gene. The CDR3 DNA follows: TGCGCCAGCAGCTCTCTAGCGGGCGGGGATACGCAGTATTTT. Its protein is CASSSLAGGDTQYF.

V and J are TRBV6-1 and TRBJ1-1; D ambiguous. V lost 8 bases, J lost 1 base, and 14 bases lay in between. The CDR3 consists of 14 residues. Germline V CDR1 and CDR2: MNHNS, SASEGT. The CDR3 bases are TGTGCCAGCTCTTTTAGTCCGGGGAACACTGAAGCTTTCTTT. It encodes CASSFSPGNTEAFF.

This chain connects TRBV29-1 to TRBJ2-4, with a weak D call TRBD1 (6 bases). CDR3 length equals 13 residues. V dropped 2 bases and J dropped 8 bases, with 13 bases sitting between them. CDR1 SQVTM and CDR2 ANQGSEA come from the germline V gene. The CDR3 sequence: CSVEKQGRDIQYF. CDR3 DNA: TGCAGCGTTGAAAAACAGGGACGAGACATTCAGTACTTC.

In its sample, this clonotype was seen many times. The gene calls are TRBV7-9 and TRBJ2-5, with D perhaps given as TRBD1 or TRBD2 (6 bases each). The V end lost 4 bases, the J end lost 5 bases, and 17 bases lay between the germline ends. CDR1 and CDR2 from the germline V gene are SEHNR and FQNEAQ (reference sequence). The CDR3 runs 15 residues. The CDR3 DNA is TGTGCCAGCAGCTCGGGGGCCAGGGGATATGAGACCCAGTACTTC. Protein sequence: CASSSGARGYETQYF.

This clonotype was seen a handful of times. V and J are TRBV9 and TRBJ1-2; D is possibly TRBD1 (5 bases). V gave up 3 bases and J gave up 4 bases, with 16 bases separating them. CDR1 is SGDLS and CDR2 is YYNGEE in the germline V gene. This CDR3 region has 15 residues. As DNA, the CDR3 is TGTGCCAGCAGCGCCGGCGGGGAGGGACTCTATGGCTACACCTTC. The encoded protein is CASSAGGEGLYGYTF.

This clonotype was counted many times. The J gene is TRBJ2-7, the V gene TRBV6-1; 11 positions match TRBD2. Trimming took 4 bases from V and 1 from J; bases not matched to a gene: 3. Germline lookup yields CDR1 MNHNS and CDR2 SASEGT. The CDR3 contains 15 residues. CDR3 nucleotides: TGTGCCAGCAGTGGAATAGCGGGGGGGTCCTACGAGCAGTACTTC. Translated, it gives CASSGIAGGSYEQYF.

This clonotype was counted a single time. V and J are TRBV5-1 and TRBJ2-5; D unclear. Germline V gene lookup returns CDR1 SGHRS and CDR2 YFSETQ. V gave up 0 bases and J gave up 5 bases, with 8 bases separating them. The CDR3 sequence is 13 residues long. CDR3 sequence (DNA): TGCGCCAGCAGCTTGGGAAGGTCTGAGACCCAGTACTTC. Protein product: CASSLGRSETQYF.